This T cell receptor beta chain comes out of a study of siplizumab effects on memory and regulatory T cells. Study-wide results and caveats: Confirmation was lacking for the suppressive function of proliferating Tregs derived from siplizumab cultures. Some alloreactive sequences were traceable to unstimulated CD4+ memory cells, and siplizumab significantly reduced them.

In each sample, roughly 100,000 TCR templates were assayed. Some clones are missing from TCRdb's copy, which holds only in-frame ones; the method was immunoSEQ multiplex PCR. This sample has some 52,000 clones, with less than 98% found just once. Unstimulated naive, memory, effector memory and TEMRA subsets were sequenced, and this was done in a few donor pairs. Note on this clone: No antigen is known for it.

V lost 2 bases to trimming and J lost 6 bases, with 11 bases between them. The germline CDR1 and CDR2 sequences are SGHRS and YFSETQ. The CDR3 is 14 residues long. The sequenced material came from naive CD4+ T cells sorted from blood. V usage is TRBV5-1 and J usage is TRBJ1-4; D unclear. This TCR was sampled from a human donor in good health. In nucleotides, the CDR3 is TGCGCCAGCAGCTTCGGAGGACGGGATGAAAAACTGTTTTTT. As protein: CASSFGGRDEKLFF.